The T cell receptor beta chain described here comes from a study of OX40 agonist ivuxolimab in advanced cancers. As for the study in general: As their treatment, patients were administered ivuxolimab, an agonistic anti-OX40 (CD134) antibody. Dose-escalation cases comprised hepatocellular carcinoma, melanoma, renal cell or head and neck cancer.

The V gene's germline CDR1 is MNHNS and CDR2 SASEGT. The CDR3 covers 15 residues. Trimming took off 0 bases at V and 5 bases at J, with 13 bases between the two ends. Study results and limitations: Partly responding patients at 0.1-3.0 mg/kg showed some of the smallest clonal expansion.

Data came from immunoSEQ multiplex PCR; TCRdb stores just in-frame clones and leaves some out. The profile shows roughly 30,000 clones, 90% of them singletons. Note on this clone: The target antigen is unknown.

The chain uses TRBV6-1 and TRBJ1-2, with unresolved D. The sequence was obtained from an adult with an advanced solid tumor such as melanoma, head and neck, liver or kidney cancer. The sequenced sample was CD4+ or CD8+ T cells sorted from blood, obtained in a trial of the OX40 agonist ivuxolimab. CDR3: CASSEAETRTYGYTF. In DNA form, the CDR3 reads TGTGCCAGCAGTGAAGCGGAGACTAGGACTTATGGCTACACCTTC.